This is a list of T cell receptor beta chains from one sample in a study of blood T cell repertoires in COVID-19. Libraries were prepared by immunoSEQ multiplex PCR; TCRdb keeps only in-frame clonotypes and omits some of them. The sample shows some 110,000 clones, roughly 90% of them seen only once. What was sequenced was peripheral blood. These TCRs come from a human donor in a cohort sampled during active COVID-19. Both conserved end residues are part of each CDR3. Fields, in order: clone size, D gene, J gene, V gene, CDR3 DNA, CDR3 protein. A D gene is named only where the DNA matches it firmly. Clone size is not always given. Where it is, it says once, few, many or a class for expanded clones.

clone size: .; D gene: TRBD1; J gene: TRBJ2-7; V gene: TRBV7-9; CDR3 DNA: TGTGCCAGCAGCTCGGGACAGGGGGGAACCTCCTACGAGCAGTACTTC; CDR3 protein: CASSSGQGGTSYEQYF
clone size: .; D gene: .; J gene: TRBJ2-7; V gene: TRBV28; CDR3 DNA: TGTGCCAGCAGTTTAAAGCTAGCTTTCTACGAGCAGTACTTC; CDR3 protein: CASSLKLAFYEQYF
clone size: once; D gene: TRBD1; J gene: TRBJ1-2; V gene: TRBV29-1; CDR3 DNA: TGCAGCGCCAGGACAGGGTCGTGGGGGGATGGCTACACCTTC; CDR3 protein: CSARTGSWGDGYTF
clone size: once; D gene: TRBD1; J gene: TRBJ1-2; V gene: TRBV29-1; CDR3 DNA: TGCAGCGTGGAAGGACAGGGGGCCTATGGCTACACCTTC; CDR3 protein: CSVEGQGAYGYTF
clone size: .; D gene: TRBD1; J gene: TRBJ2-1; V gene: TRBV30; CDR3 DNA: TGTGCCTTTGCCCGGACAGGGATGAACAATGAGCAGTTCTTC; CDR3 protein: CAFARTGMNNEQFF
clone size: .; D gene: .; J gene: TRBJ1-5; V gene: TRBV10-2; CDR3 DNA: TGCGCCAGCAGTGAAGTTAGGACAGTAGATCAGCCCCAGCATTTT; CDR3 protein: CASSEVRTVDQPQHF
clone size: .; D gene: .; J gene: TRBJ1-4; V gene: TRBV6-5; CDR3 DNA: TGTGCCAGCAGTTACTCGTTCGGGGTCCTCAATGAAAAACTGTTTTTT; CDR3 protein: CASSYSFGVLNEKLFF
clone size: .; D gene: .; J gene: TRBJ2-7; V gene: TRBV30; CDR3 DNA: TGTGCCTGGAGTAGGTGGAGCGAGCAGTACTTC; CDR3 protein: CAWSRWSEQYF
clone size: .; D gene: .; J gene: TRBJ1-3; V gene: TRBV28; CDR3 DNA: TGTGCCAGCATCGGTATTTTGGTTAACACCATATATTTT; CDR3 protein: CASIGILVNTIYF
clone size: .; D gene: TRBD2; J gene: TRBJ2-5; V gene: TRBV5-1; CDR3 DNA: TGCGCCAGCAGCCCGGCGGGGGAGGGTCGGGAGACCCAGTACTTC; CDR3 protein: CASSPAGEGRETQYF
clone size: .; D gene: TRBD1; J gene: TRBJ2-3; V gene: TRBV6-5; CDR3 DNA: TGTGCCAGCAGTCCGGGGACAGGAGGGACAGATACGCAGTATTTT; CDR3 protein: CASSPGTGGTDTQYF
clone size: .; D gene: .; J gene: TRBJ1-1; V gene: TRBV20-1; CDR3 DNA: TGCAGTGCTAGAATAATTACTGAAGCTTTCTTT; CDR3 protein: CSARIITEAFF
clone size: .; D gene: .; J gene: TRBJ2-1; V gene: TRBV4-3; CDR3 DNA: TGCGCCAGCAGCCAAGTCCAGGGGAATGAGCAGTTCTTC; CDR3 protein: CASSQVQGNEQFF
clone size: few; D gene: .; J gene: TRBJ1-6; V gene: TRBV6-1; CDR3 DNA: TGTGCCAGCAGTGAAAAACTTAGGGGCTCCTATAATTCACCCCTCCACTTT; CDR3 protein: CASSEKLRGSYNSPLHF
clone size: few; D gene: .; J gene: TRBJ1-6; V gene: TRBV30; CDR3 DNA: TGTGCCTGCGCAAGGCAGGGGAACCTGACACCCCTCCACTTT; CDR3 protein: CACARQGNLTPLHF
clone size: .; D gene: .; J gene: TRBJ1-1; V gene: TRBV7-9; CDR3 DNA: TGTGCCAGCAGCCGGTCGAGCACTGAAGCTTTCTTT; CDR3 protein: CASSRSSTEAFF
clone size: .; D gene: .; J gene: TRBJ2-1; V gene: TRBV27; CDR3 DNA: TGTGCCAGCAGTTTGACTAGTACCTACAATGAGCAGTTCTTC; CDR3 protein: CASSLTSTYNEQFF
clone size: .; D gene: TRBD1; J gene: TRBJ1-1; V gene: TRBV7-9; CDR3 DNA: TGTGCCAGCAGCCTTGGACAGGGGGTCTTGGCGAGTACTGAAGCTTTCTTT; CDR3 protein: CASSLGQGVLASTEAFF
clone size: .; D gene: .; J gene: TRBJ2-2; V gene: TRBV25-1; CDR3 DNA: TGTGCCAGCAGTGAAGGGGCAGGCAGGTTTGATCTCACCGGGGAGCTGTTTTTT; CDR3 protein: CASSEGAGRFDLTGELFF
clone size: .; D gene: .; J gene: TRBJ2-1; V gene: TRBV7-9; CDR3 DNA: TGTGCCAGCAGCTTGCTTGGGGGGGAGCAGTTCTTC; CDR3 protein: CASSLLGGEQFF
clone size: .; D gene: .; J gene: TRBJ1-2; V gene: TRBV11-2; CDR3 DNA: TGTGCCAGCACCTCCTGGGGCGGCTCAACTAACTATGGCTACACCTTC; CDR3 protein: CASTSWGGSTNYGYTF
clone size: .; D gene: .; J gene: TRBJ2-3; V gene: TRBV11-3; CDR3 DNA: TGTGCCAGCAGCTTCGACAGTCACACAGATACGCAGTATTTT; CDR3 protein: CASSFDSHTDTQYF
clone size: .; D gene: .; J gene: TRBJ2-7; V gene: TRBV5-1; CDR3 DNA: TGCGCCAGCAGCCCTGACAACTCCTACGAGCAGTACTTC; CDR3 protein: CASSPDNSYEQYF
clone size: .; D gene: TRBD1; J gene: TRBJ1-5; V gene: TRBV28; CDR3 DNA: TGTGCCAGCAGGCCACACGGACAGGCGCAGGATCAGCCCCAGCATTTT; CDR3 protein: CASRPHGQAQDQPQHF